These 13 T cell receptor beta chains were all obtained from the same sample, sequenced in a study of metastatic and nonmetastatic thyroid tumors. TCRdb re-analyzed the PCR reads through MiXCR. The table lists approximately 6,400 clones, roughly a third of them singletons. None of the patients had undergone any treatment ahead of thyroid surgery. The source material was tumor tissue. The source of these receptors is a female donor with papillary thyroid cancer or a benign thyroid nodule (not recorded which). Some clones in this sample may be carry-over from other donors' samples.

By share, this clone counts as medium-sized. The chain couples TRBV5-1 to TRBJ2-2; D unclear. With 3 bases removed from V and 3 bases from J, the gap between germline ends came to 6 bases. Germline-derived CDR1 and CDR2 are SGHRS and YFSETQ. This CDR3 comprises 13 residues. This CDR3 reads CASSSTDTGELFF. CDR3 DNA: TGCGCCAGCAGCTCCACAGACACCGGGGAGCTGTTTTTT. The full variable domain, completed using reference TRBV5-1 and TRBJ2-2, is KAGVTQTPRYLIKTRGQQVTLSCSPISGHRSVSWYQQTPGQGLQFLFEYFSETQRNKGNFPGRFSGRQFSNSRSEMNVSTLELGDSALYLCASSSTDTGELFFGEGSRLTVL.

The chain joins TRBV6-1 to TRBJ1-2; D gene unclear. V lost 3 bases and J 2 bases, leaving 7 bases between the germline ends. This CDR3 has 13 residues. The germline CDR1 and CDR2 sequences are MNHNS and SASEGT. The CDR3 sequence: CASSDRRNYGYTF. The CDR3, as DNA: TGTGCCAGCAGTGACAGGCGGAACTATGGCTACACCTTC.

The genes are TRBV6-1 and TRBJ1-3, with no clear D. This CDR3 is built from 12 residues. The germline CDR1 and CDR2 sequences are MNHNS and SASEGT. Trimming took off 6 bases at V and 2 bases at J, with 5 bases between the two ends. CDR3 sequence: CASRGAGNTIYF. The CDR3 DNA is TGTGCCAGCAGGGGTGCTGGAAACACCATATATTTT.

The V and J genes are TRBV11-2 and TRBJ2-3; weak D call: TRBD2 (5 bases). CDR3 size: 15 residues. CDR1 and CDR2 from the germline V gene are SGHAT and FQNNGV. Trimming took off 5 bases at V and 5 bases at J, with 17 bases between the two ends. CDR3 coding DNA: TGTGCCAGCAGCCAGAGCGTGCCTCGGGGAGATACGCAGTATTTT. Its translation is CASSQSVPRGDTQYF.

This rearrangement joins TRBV20-1 to TRBJ1-5, with D possibly TRBD1 on 6 matching bases. V lost 6 bases to trimming and J lost 3 bases, with 15 bases between them. The germline CDR1 and CDR2 sequences are DFQATT and SNEGSKA (reference sequence). The CDR3 consists of 14 residues. CDR3 amino acids: CSAAGTPSNQPQHF. DNA of the CDR3: TGCAGTGCGGCCGGGACACCATCCAATCAGCCCCAGCATTTT.

The gene calls are TRBV9 and TRBJ2-1; D remains unclear. Trimming pared 0 bases from V and 3 bases from J, leaving 4 bases between. The germline V gene encodes CDR1 SGDLS and CDR2 YYNGEE. This CDR3 has 13 amino acids. CDR3 sequence: CASSVAVYNEQFF. The CDR3 DNA follows: TGTGCCAGCAGCGTAGCCGTCTACAATGAGCAGTTCTTC.

This clone is labeled as medium-sized. The V and J genes are TRBV19 and TRBJ2-1, with 7 bases identical to TRBD2. Germline V gene sequence: CDR1 LNHDA, CDR2 SQIVND (reference sequence). This CDR3 has 16 amino acids. The V and J ends lost 7 bases and 1 base, in that order; junction bases with no gene match: 10. The CDR3: CASTDTQRGSYNEQFF. The CDR3 DNA reads TGTGCCAGTACCGATACCCAGCGGGGATCCTACAATGAGCAGTTCTTC.

The V and J genes are TRBV6-2 or TRBV6-3 and TRBJ2-7, with 7 bases identical to TRBD1. The CDR3 sequence is 20 residues long. The ends lost 2 bases at V and 3 bases at J; junction bases unmatched: 22. CDR1 is MNHEY, CDR2 SVGEGT, per germline. Here the CDR3 DNA reads TGTGCCAGCAGTTACGTCAACCGTGGGACAGAAACTCCGGAGATCTACGAGCAGTACTTC. Translating it yields CASSYVNRGTETPEIYEQYF.

This clone has more than one count but fewer than ten. This chain connects TRBV12-3 or TRBV12-4 to TRBJ2-1; TRBD1 might be the D (6 bases). The CDR3 covers 14 residues. Trimming pared 7 bases from V and 9 bases from J, leaving 19 bases between. The CDR3 DNA reads TGTGCCAGCACCCTGCTCCTCGACAGGACTGAGCAGTTCTTC. This translates into CASTLLLDRTEQFF.

CDR3 residues: CASSFGTGAYEQYF. The DNA for the CDR3 is TGCGCCAGCAGCTTCGGGACAGGGGCATACGAGCAGTACTTC. The chain has TRBV5-1 and TRBJ2-7; 10 positions match TRBD1. The CDR3 length is 14 residues. The V gene end was trimmed by 2 bases and the J gene end by 4 bases; junction bases not matched to a gene: 3. The germline gives CDR1 SGHRS, CDR2 YFSETQ. Using reference TRBV5-1 and TRBJ2-7 for the parts outside the CDR3, the full variable domain is KAGVTQTPRYLIKTRGQQVTLSCSPISGHRSVSWYQQTPGQGLQFLFEYFSETQRNKGNFPGRFSGRQFSNSRSEMNVSTLELGDSALYLCASSFGTGAYEQYFGPGTRLTVT.

This clone has ten or more counts. The CDR3, as DNA: TGTGCCAGCAGCCAAGGGCAGCGAGGCAATCAGCCCCAGCATTTT. Translation gives CASSQGQRGNQPQHF. V usage is TRBV5-6 and J usage is TRBJ1-5; D is uncertain. V lost 4 bases and J lost 2, with 13 bases in between. In germline, CDR1 is SGHDT, CDR2 YYEEEE. The CDR3 is 15 residues long.

This clone is medium-sized. The chain recombines TRBV10-3 with TRBJ1-1; TRBD1 aligns across 9 bases. The ends lost 2 bases at V and 3 bases at J; junction bases unmatched: 7. The CDR3 totals 16 residues. Per germline, CDR1 ENHRY and CDR2 SYGVKD. CDR3 protein: CAISEGQGKVDTEAFF. CDR3 nucleotides: TGTGCCATCAGTGAGGGACAGGGGAAGGTAGACACTGAAGCTTTCTTT.

By share of the sample, this clone is medium-sized. CDR3 nucleotide sequence: TGTGCCAGCAGCTTGGCAGGGTCCTACAATGAGCAGTTCTTC. Amino acid sequence: CASSLAGSYNEQFF. The J gene is TRBJ2-1, the V gene TRBV7-6, with D possibly being TRBD1 (5 bases). The CDR3 extends over 14 amino acids. Germline V gene data show CDR1 as SGHVS and CDR2 as FNYEAQ. V was shortened by 3 bases and J by 1 base, with 7 bases between the two germline ends.